This T cell receptor beta chain was captured by sequencing in a study of T cells in Graves' hyperthyroidism and ophthalmopathy. The wider study: Staff took peripheral blood when the initial diagnosis was made, before any treatment began.

The study left out patients who had uncontrolled infection, other autoimmune disease, pregnancy or lactation. Amplification of TCR beta CDR3 regions was performed using RNA transcripts as template. The study used the HTBI primer set for a first-round RT-PCR of the TCR CDR3. Each CDR3 protein is one row after TCRdb ran MiXCR on the multiplex PCR reads. Altogether hundreds of thousands of distinct CDR3 sequences are present, more than 30% being singletons, with the ten largest covering over 8%. Study results and caveats: Most expanded thyroid clonotypes above 0.001 also appeared in blood.

The CDR3 loop spans 17 amino acids. V lost 4 bases to trimming and J lost 4 bases; unmatched junction nucleotides: 9. Germline-derived CDR1 and CDR2 are SGHNT and YENEEA. A remark on this clonotype: Its antigen is undetermined.

Sequenced: blood. The chain joins TRBV11-3 to TRBJ2-6, with TRBD1 matching 8 bases. This sequence was found in a man between 18 and 35 years old with Graves' hyperthyroidism. The CDR3 sequence: CASSSRQGRTGANVLTF. CDR3 DNA: TGTGCCAGCAGCTCGAGACAGGGGAGGACCGGGGCCAACGTCCTGACTTTC.